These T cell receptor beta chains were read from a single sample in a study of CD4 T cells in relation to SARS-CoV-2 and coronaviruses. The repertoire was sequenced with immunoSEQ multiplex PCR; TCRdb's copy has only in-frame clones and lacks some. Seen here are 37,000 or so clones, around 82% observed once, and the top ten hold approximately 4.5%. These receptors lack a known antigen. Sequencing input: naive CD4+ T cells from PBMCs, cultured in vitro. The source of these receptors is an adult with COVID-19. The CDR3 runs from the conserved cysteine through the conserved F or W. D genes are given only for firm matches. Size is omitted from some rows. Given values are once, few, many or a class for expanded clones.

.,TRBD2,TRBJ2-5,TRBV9,TGTGCCAGCAGCGTAGCCACTAGCGGGGTACAAGAGACCCAGTACTTC,CASSVATSGVQETQYF
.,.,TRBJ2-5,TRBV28,TGTGCCAGCAGTTTAAGCGCCGCCAGGGAGACCCAGTACTTC,CASSLSAARETQYF
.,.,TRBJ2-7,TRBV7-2,TGTGCCAGCAGCTCCCGGGACGCGGCGGAAGAGCAGTACTTC,CASSSRDAAEEQYF
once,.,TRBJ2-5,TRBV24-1,TGTGCCACCAGTGATTACAGTGGCGCCTACCAAGAGACCCAGTACTTC,CATSDYSGAYQETQYF
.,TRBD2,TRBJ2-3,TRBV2,TGTGCCAGCAGTAGTGGTAGCGGGTCGACCGTGGATACGCAGTATTTT,CASSSGSGSTVDTQYF
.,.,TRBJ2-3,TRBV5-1,TGCGCCAGCAGCTTGGCCCCCTTCGGCACAGATACGCAGTATTTT,CASSLAPFGTDTQYF
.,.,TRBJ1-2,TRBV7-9,TGTGCCAGCAGCTTAGCGGGGGGCTACACCTTC,CASSLAGGYTF
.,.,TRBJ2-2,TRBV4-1,TGCGCCAGCAGCCCAGCTAAGTATCCGAACACCGGGGAGCTGTTTTTT,CASSPAKYPNTGELFF
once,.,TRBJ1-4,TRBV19,TGTGCCACCAACGAACCGGGGTATAATGAAAAACTGTTTTTT,CATNEPGYNEKLFF
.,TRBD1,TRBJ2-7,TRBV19,TGTGCCAGTATAAACAGGGGCTACGAGCAGTACTTC,CASINRGYEQYF
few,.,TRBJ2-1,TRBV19,TGTGCCAGTAGTATAAGGGATTTCTCCTACAATGAGCAGTTCTTC,CASSIRDFSYNEQFF
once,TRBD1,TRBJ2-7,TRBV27,TGTGCCAGCAGCCCAAGGGGGCTCGGCGAGCAGTACTTC,CASSPRGLGEQYF
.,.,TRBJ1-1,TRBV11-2,TGTGCCAGCAGCCAACCGGGACGGAGGAACACTGAAGCTTTCTTT,CASSQPGRRNTEAFF
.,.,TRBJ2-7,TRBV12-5,TGTGCTAGGGTGGCATGCTACGAGCAGTACTTC,CARVACYEQYF
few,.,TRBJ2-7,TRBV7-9,TGTGCCAGCAGCAGGGCCGGGGGCGCCGTCTACGAGCAGTACTTC,CASSRAGGAVYEQYF
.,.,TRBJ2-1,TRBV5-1,TGCGCCAGCAGCTTGGCCCTCCCTACAGGGTGGTCCTACAATGAGCAGTTCTTC,CASSLALPTGWSYNEQFF
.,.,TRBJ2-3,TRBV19,TGTGCCAGTAGTGGCGACTCTACCCCATCTACAGATACGCAGTATTTT,CASSGDSTPSTDTQYF
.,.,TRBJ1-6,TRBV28,TGTGCCAGCAATAGACAGAATGAAGAATGGAGCCCCTATAATTCACCCCTCCACTTT,CASNRQNEEWSPYNSPLHF
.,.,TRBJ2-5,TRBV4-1,TGCGCCAGCAGCCAAGAAAGGGGGACCCGGACCCAGTACTTC,CASSQERGTRTQYF
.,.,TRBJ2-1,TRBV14,TGTGCCAGCAGCCAACTCACAGACTACGATGAGCAGTTCTTC,CASSQLTDYDEQFF
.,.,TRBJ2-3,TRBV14,TGTGCCAGCAGCCGTTCGACGGGGGCAGATACGCAGTATTTT,CASSRSTGADTQYF
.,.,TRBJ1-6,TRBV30,TGTGCCTGGGTAGACAGCGATAATTCACCCCTCCACTTT,CAWVDSDNSPLHF
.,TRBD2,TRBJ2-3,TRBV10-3,TGTGCCATCAAGGAGACTAGCGGGGTCACAGATACGCAGTATTTT,CAIKETSGVTDTQYF
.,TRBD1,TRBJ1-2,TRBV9,TGTGCCAGCAGCGTCACAGGGGCTCCTAACTATGGCTACACCTTC,CASSVTGAPNYGYTF